These 30 T cell receptor beta chains originate from one sample sequenced in a study of early T cells in non-severe SARS-CoV-2 infection. TCRdb re-called the 5' RACE reads with MiXCR, one entry per CDR3 protein. The sample consists of about 67,000 distinct CDR3 sequences, 11% of them appearing once. Sequenced sample: whole blood. The receptors shown here come from an adult who was a healthcare worker with PCR-confirmed SARS-CoV-2 infection or an uninfected control (not recorded which).

This clonotype has a count of ten or more. The chain links TRBV20-1 to TRBJ1-1, with D maybe TRBD1 (5 bases). Between the trimmed V and J ends, which lost 0 bases and 5 bases, there was a span of 13 bases. CDR3 length: 14 residues. The germline V gene encodes CDR1 DFQATT and CDR2 SNEGSKA (reference sequence). In DNA, the CDR3 is TGCAGTGCTAGAGATCTCATGAGGGGAACTGAAGCTTTCTTT. Protein: CSARDLMRGTEAFF.

This clonotype was detected ten times or more. The chain is built from TRBV11-3 and TRBJ2-4; D gene uncertain. With 1 base removed from V and 3 bases from J, the gap between germline ends came to 13 bases. Germline assignment: CDR1 SGHNT and CDR2 YENEEA. The CDR3 runs 16 residues. In DNA, the CDR3 is TGTGCCAGCAGCTTAGTCGGGTCAGGATTCAAAAACATTCAGTACTTC. Translating gives CASSLVGSGFKNIQYF.

In this sample, this clonotype turned up many times. The CDR3, as DNA: TGTGCCGGTCAATTGGGAGGGCAAGAGACCCAGTACTTC. Its protein is CAGQLGGQETQYF. The chain has TRBV30 and TRBJ2-5; 7 nucleotides agree with TRBD2. Germline-derived CDR1 and CDR2 are GTSNPN and SVGIG (reference sequence). V lost 8 bases and J lost 2; bases outside the gene matches: 8. The CDR3 has 13 amino acids.

This clonotype was counted many times. The chain joins TRBV5-5 to TRBJ2-7; 8 bases match TRBD1. The CDR3 is 14 amino acids. J was trimmed by 6 bases and V by 4 bases; bases with no gene match: 9. Per germline, CDR1 SGHKS and CDR2 YYEKEE (reference sequence). CDR3 coding DNA: TGTGCCAGCAGCCTAACCGGGACAGGAGCCGAGCAGTACTTC. Protein product: CASSLTGTGAEQYF. Combining the CDR3 with reference TRBV5-5 and TRBJ2-7 gives the whole variable domain DAGVTQSPTHLIKTRGQQVTLRCSPISGHKSVSWYQQVLGQGPQFIFQYYEKEERGRGNFPDRFSARQFPNYSSELNVNALLLGDSALYLCASSLTGTGAEQYFGPGTRLTVT.

The CDR3 sequence: CASTISGTETQYF. In nucleotides, the CDR3 is TGCGCCAGCACCATTAGCGGGACAGAGACCCAGTACTTC. The V call is TRBV10-2, the J call TRBJ2-5; 8 bases fit TRBD2. The CDR3 totals 13 residues. Germline V gene lookup returns CDR1 WSHSY and CDR2 SAAADI. The ends lost 7 bases at V and 4 bases at J; junction bases unmatched: 5.

This clonotype was found many times. The chain is built from TRBV3-1 and TRBJ2-1; a weak D match, TRBD2 (7 bases). Looked up from germline, CDR1 is LGHDT and CDR2 is YNNKEL (reference sequence). The CDR3 runs to 16 residues. V dropped 0 bases and J dropped 2 bases, with 11 bases sitting between them. CDR3 region: CASSQDSGGPYNEQFF. In nucleotides, the CDR3 is TGTGCCAGCAGCCAAGATTCGGGGGGCCCCTACAATGAGCAGTTCTTC.

The table lists this clonotype with many counts. The genes are TRBV29-1 and TRBJ2-5; perhaps TRBD2 as D (6 bases). CDR1 and CDR2 (germline): SQVTM, ANQGSEA. CDR3 length equals 15 residues. The V end was cut by 2 bases, the J end by 5 bases, with 18 bases between. The CDR3 spells CSVELRRGRFETQYF. The DNA of the CDR3 is TGCAGCGTTGAACTCCGGCGGGGTCGGTTTGAGACCCAGTACTTC.

This clonotype came up many times. The chain has TRBV29-1 and TRBJ2-3; no reliable D call. Germline loops: CDR1 SQVTM, CDR2 ANQGSEA. The V end lost 2 bases, the J end lost 8 bases, and 11 bases lay between the germline ends. The CDR3 is 12 amino acids. The CDR3 region is CSVEWGRSTQYF. The CDR3, as DNA: TGCAGCGTTGAATGGGGTCGGAGTACGCAGTATTTT.

This clonotype has at least ten counts. This chain connects TRBV7-9 to TRBJ2-4, with 7 bases identical to TRBD1. V dropped 0 bases and J dropped 0; count of bases not matched to a gene: 5. The germline V gene has CDR1 SEHNR and CDR2 FQNEAQ (reference sequence). The length of the CDR3 is 17 residues. The CDR3 nucleotides read TGTGCCAGCAGCTTAGCTGGGCAGGGGGAAGCCAAAAACATTCAGTACTTC. It yields the protein CASSLAGQGEAKNIQYF.

This clonotype was seen repeatedly, ten times or more. This chain joins TRBV4-1 and TRBJ2-1; 8 positions match TRBD1. The CDR3 is 13 residues long. The V gene's germline CDR1 is MGHRA and CDR2 YSYEKL. Trimming cost V 2 bases and J 7 bases; bases outside gene matches: 1. CDR3 loop: CASSQTGGNEQFF. The CDR3 DNA follows: TGCGCCAGCAGCCAAACAGGGGGGAATGAGCAGTTCTTC.

The chain couples TRBV29-1 to TRBJ2-5, with D perhaps TRBD1 (6 bases). Germline CDR1 is SQVTM and CDR2 is ANQGSEA. The length of the CDR3 is 14 residues. V gave up 1 base and J gave up 2 bases, with 11 bases separating them. The CDR3 DNA sequence: TGCAGCGTTGAAGGGGGGCGTGGGCAAGAGACCCAGTACTTC. It translates to CSVEGGRGQETQYF.

This clonotype was counted many times. This sequence joins TRBV12-5 and TRBJ1-6; the match to TRBD1 covers 9 bases. Trimming cost V 7 bases and J 10 bases; bases outside gene matches: 8. The CDR3 length is 14 residues. Germline V lookup: CDR1 LGHNT, CDR2 FRNRAP. The CDR3 loop is CASAPGQGKSPLHF. DNA of the CDR3: TGTGCTAGTGCGCCGGGACAGGGAAAATCACCCCTCCACTTT.

The V call is TRBV12-3 or TRBV12-4, the J call TRBJ2-5; 7 bases line up with TRBD2. The CDR3 is 16 amino acids. The V gene end was trimmed by 5 bases and the J gene end by 2 bases; junction bases not matched to a gene: 11. The CDR3 DNA follows: TGTGCCAGCAGTGCCGCGGGGGTACCCCCTCAAGAGACCCAGTACTTC. This codes for CASSAAGVPPQETQYF.

This clonotype was observed at least ten times. The chain couples TRBV6-1 to TRBJ1-5; TRBD1 might be the D (5 bases). Trimming shortened V by 5 bases and J by 3 bases, and 17 bases separated the two germline ends. Germline V gene sequence: CDR1 MNHNS, CDR2 SASEGT. This CDR3 has 16 amino acids. The CDR3 here is CASSTERGIPNQPQHF. CDR3 DNA sequence: TGTGCCAGCAGTACGGAAAGGGGAATCCCCAATCAGCCCCAGCATTTT.

This clonotype has more than one count but fewer than ten. The chain uses TRBV6-2 or TRBV6-3 and TRBJ2-5, with D perhaps matching TRBD2 (6 bases). CDR1 and CDR2 (germline): MNHEY, SVGEGT. The CDR3 has 15 amino acids. The V end lost 0 bases, the J end lost 7 bases, and 15 bases lay between the germline ends. As DNA, the CDR3 is TGTGCCAGCAGTTACTCAGGACTACCTGAGGTGACCCAGTACTTC. This gives the protein CASSYSGLPEVTQYF.

This clonotype was observed at least ten times. This chain uses TRBV29-1 with TRBJ1-5; D remains unclear. The CDR3 totals 13 residues. CDR1 is SQVTM and CDR2 is ANQGSEA in the germline V gene. Between the trimmed V and J ends, which lost 1 base and 0 bases, there was a span of 4 bases. In DNA, the CDR3 is TGCAGCGTTGAAGTGGCTAGCAATCAGCCCCAGCATTTT. It specifies CSVEVASNQPQHF.

This clonotype was seen at least ten times. V usage is TRBV19 and J usage is TRBJ2-1; TRBD2 agrees at 8 bases. V shed 3 bases, J shed 8 bases, and the junction held 6 bases outside the gene matches. Germline CDR1 reads LNHDA; CDR2 reads SQIVND (reference sequence). The CDR3 has 14 residues. The CDR3 protein is CASSIGTRVDEQFF. Here the CDR3 DNA reads TGTGCCAGTAGTATCGGGACTAGGGTCGATGAGCAGTTCTTC.

A remark on this clonotype: Possible read error: a much larger clone is one base away. The CDR3 protein is CASSLRDLVYEQYF. In nucleotides, the CDR3 is TGTGCCAGCAGCCTCCGGGACTTGGTCTACGAGCAGTACTTC. V gene TRBV14 combines with J gene TRBJ2-7; a weak D match, TRBD2 (6 bases). Germline V gene data show CDR1 as SGHDN and CDR2 as FVKESK. The CDR3 spans 14 residues. With 4 bases removed from V and 3 bases from J, the gap between germline ends came to 13 bases.

This clonotype was seen ten or more times. The chain carries TRBV7-8 and TRBJ2-5, with TRBD2 matching over 12 bases. The V gene end was trimmed by 4 bases and the J gene end by 3 bases; junction bases not matched to a gene: 3. The germline V gene encodes CDR1 SGHVS and CDR2 FQNEAQ. The CDR3 extends over 15 amino acids. CDR3 protein: CASSSGLAGKETQYF. Written as DNA, the CDR3 is TGTGCCAGCAGCTCAGGACTAGCGGGGAAAGAGACCCAGTACTTC.

In its sample, this clonotype was seen many times. The chain has TRBV10-2 and TRBJ2-2, with D possibly being TRBD1 (5 bases). The V gene lost 4 bases and the J gene lost 2 bases, with 8 bases spanning the gap. Germline assignment: CDR1 WSHSY and CDR2 SAAADI. The CDR3 has 14 amino acids. The CDR3 spells CASSGQGNTGELFF. CDR3 in DNA: TGCGCCAGCAGTGGTCAGGGAAACACCGGGGAGCTGTTTTTT.

This clonotype has a count of ten or more. V is TRBV5-1 and J is TRBJ1-4, with D possibly TRBD1 on 5 matching bases. This CDR3 has 14 residues. V was clipped by 0 bases and J by 7 bases, with 10 bases between them. Germline lookup yields CDR1 SGHRS and CDR2 YFSETQ. The CDR3 here is CASSLDRGGEKLFF. DNA of the CDR3: TGCGCCAGCAGCTTGGATAGGGGTGGTGAAAAACTGTTTTTT.

The chain joins TRBV29-1 to TRBJ2-5, with D tentatively TRBD2 (6 bases). V dropped 7 bases and J dropped 5 bases, with 17 bases sitting between them. The CDR3 is 13 amino acids. The germline gives CDR1 SQVTM, CDR2 ANQGSEA. The CDR3 nucleotides read TGCAGCGCAGGGACTTCGGTACTGGAGACCCAGTACTTC. This translates into CSAGTSVLETQYF.

The chain has TRBV7-9 and TRBJ2-2; D not resolved. The CDR3 has 15 residues. CDR1 SEHNR and CDR2 FQNEAQ come from the germline V gene (reference sequence). The V end was cut by 3 bases, the J end by 0 bases, with 8 bases between. The CDR3 sequence: CASSFQTPNTGELFF. Written as DNA, the CDR3 is TGTGCCAGCAGCTTTCAAACACCGAACACCGGGGAGCTGTTTTTT.

This clonotype was seen at least ten times. The chain joins TRBV12-3 or TRBV12-4 to TRBJ2-1; 10 bases line up with TRBD1. The CDR3 spans 16 residues. J lost 2 bases, V lost 6 bases, and 7 bases had no gene match. The DNA of the CDR3 is TGTGCCAGCAGGGCGGGACAGGGGCCAACCTACAATGAGCAGTTCTTC. Translation: CASRAGQGPTYNEQFF.

This clonotype has a handful of counts. The chain is built from TRBV3-1 and TRBJ2-1, with D possibly matching TRBD2 (6 bases). V was shortened by 1 base and J by 5 bases, with 9 bases between the two germline ends. Looked up from germline, CDR1 is LGHDT and CDR2 is YNNKEL (reference sequence). This CDR3 has 14 residues. CDR3 in DNA: TGTGCCAGCAGCCAAGGCTGGAGGGACAATGAGCAGTTCTTC. Translating gives CASSQGWRDNEQFF.

The table lists this clonotype with a few counts. The chain carries TRBV4-1 and TRBJ1-1; 8 bases are shared with TRBD1. There are 14 residues in the CDR3. CDR1 is MGHRA and CDR2 is YSYEKL in the germline V gene. The V and J ends lost 2 bases and 7 bases, in that order; junction bases with no gene match: 6. CDR3 sequence reads: CASSQPTGGDEAFF. CDR3 bases: TGCGCCAGCAGCCAACCTACAGGGGGGGATGAAGCTTTCTTT.

This clonotype was picked up many times. This chain uses TRBV6-5 with TRBJ1-2; TRBD1 agrees at 9 bases. J was trimmed by 7 bases and V by 8 bases; bases with no gene match: 11. The CDR3 consists of 14 residues. Looked up from germline, CDR1 is MNHEY and CDR2 is SVGAGI. The CDR3 here is CASRPVGQGGGYTF. As DNA, the CDR3 is TGTGCCAGCCGCCCCGTGGGACAGGGTGGTGGCTACACCTTC.

In its sample, this clonotype was seen many times. The chain has TRBV5-6 and TRBJ1-4; D is uncertain. This CDR3 contains 12 residues. V lost 5 bases and J 1 base, leaving 3 bases between the germline ends. Germline V gives CDR1 SGHDT, CDR2 YYEEEE. The CDR3: CASRGTNEKLFF. The CDR3 nucleotides read TGTGCCAGCAGGGGAACTAATGAAAAACTGTTTTTT.

This clonotype was seen repeatedly, ten times or more. J is TRBJ2-1 and V is TRBV5-1; 7 nucleotides match TRBD2. The CDR3 runs to 16 residues. Germline trimming cut 2 bases from V and 4 bases from J; bases unmatched to any gene: 9. The germline gives CDR1 SGHRS, CDR2 YFSETQ. The CDR3 region has the DNA TGCGCCAGCAGCTTCTCCCTAGCGGCGATTTACAATGAGCAGTTCTTC. This codes for CASSFSLAAIYNEQFF.

V usage is TRBV7-3 and J usage is TRBJ1-6; D unclear. This CDR3 region has 15 residues. V was clipped by 6 bases and J by 0 bases, with 9 bases between them. Germline CDR1 reads SGHTA; CDR2 reads FQGTGA. The CDR3 nucleotides read TGTGCCAGCAGTCGGACGAGCTCCTATAATTCACCCCTCCACTTT. It codes for CASSRTSSYNSPLHF.